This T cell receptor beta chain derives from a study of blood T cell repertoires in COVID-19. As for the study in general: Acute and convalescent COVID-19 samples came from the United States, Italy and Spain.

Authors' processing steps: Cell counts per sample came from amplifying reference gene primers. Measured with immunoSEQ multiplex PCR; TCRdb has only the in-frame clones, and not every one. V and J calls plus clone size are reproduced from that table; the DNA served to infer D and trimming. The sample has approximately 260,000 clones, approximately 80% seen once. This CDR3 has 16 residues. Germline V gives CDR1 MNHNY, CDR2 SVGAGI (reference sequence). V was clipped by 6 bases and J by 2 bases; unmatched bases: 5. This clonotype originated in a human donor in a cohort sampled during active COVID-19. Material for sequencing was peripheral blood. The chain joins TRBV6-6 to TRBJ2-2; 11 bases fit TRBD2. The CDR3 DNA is TGTGCCAGCAGCAATAGCGGGGGGGCTAACACCGGGGAGCTGTTTTTT. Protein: CASSNSGGANTGELFF.